Included here is one TCR beta chain sequence, with context. Antigen unknown. These data are taken from a study of cytomegalovirus exposure and HLA in healthy donors. The study's findings and limits: Earlier analysis looked at TCR beta V segments, and most were productive about 87% or about 30% of the time. Later on, an analysis showed TCR association rates differing by HLA locus, with DRB1 the most and HLA-C the fewest. By a later analysis, the bulk of CMV-associated TCR beta chains appeared HLA-restricted.

In germline, CDR1 is MNHEY, CDR2 SVGAGI. V lost 4 bases to trimming and J lost 1 base, with 11 bases between them. The CDR3 covers 15 residues. Healthy bone marrow donors made up the donors. The PCR ran on 60 Vbeta and 13 Jbeta primers. The assay was immunoSEQ multiplex PCR, and TCRdb's table has in-frame clones only and misses some. This sample has 150,000 or so clones, with over 75% found just once. The source of this sequence is a man aged 50-59 years in good health and CMV-seropositive. The sample was PBMCs. This chain uses TRBV6-5 with TRBJ1-5; the D gene is possibly TRBD1 (6 bases). CDR3 DNA sequence: TGTGCCAGCAGTTGGAGGGGGGGGAGCAATCAGCCCCAGCATTTT. Amino acids: CASSWRGGSNQPQHF.